This TCR beta chain originates from a study of T cell repertoires in cytomegalovirus infection. As for the study in general: Shared public TCR beta signatures pointed to both CMV infection and a matching HLA type. Study-level results: The cumulative frequency of public TCR beta families identified carriers of CMV plus the relevant HLA. Across the ex vivo response, the dominant clonotypes were HLA-C-restricted CMV-specific TCR beta clonotypes.

This clonotype showed up just a few times. Antigen unknown. CDR3 length: 18 amino acids. CDR1 is MDHEN and CDR2 is SYDVKM in the germline V gene. Trimming took off 3 bases at V and 1 base at J, with 19 bases between the two ends. Via MiXCR, TCRdb re-called the reads, giving one row per CDR3 protein. The repertoire includes hundreds of thousands of distinct CDR3 sequences, about 23% of them detected once, and around a sixth sits in the top ten. This clonotype was sampled from a human donor in good health (CMV status not recorded). Some clones in this sample may be carry-over from other donors' samples. The chain couples TRBV28 to TRBJ1-5; D might be TRBD1 (6 bases). Sequenced sample: CD8+ T cells from PBMCs. For the CDR3, the DNA is TGTGCCAGCAGTTTCCTTGAGGGAGGTACAGGGAGCAATCAGCCCCAGCATTTT. Translation: CASSFLEGGTGSNQPQHF.